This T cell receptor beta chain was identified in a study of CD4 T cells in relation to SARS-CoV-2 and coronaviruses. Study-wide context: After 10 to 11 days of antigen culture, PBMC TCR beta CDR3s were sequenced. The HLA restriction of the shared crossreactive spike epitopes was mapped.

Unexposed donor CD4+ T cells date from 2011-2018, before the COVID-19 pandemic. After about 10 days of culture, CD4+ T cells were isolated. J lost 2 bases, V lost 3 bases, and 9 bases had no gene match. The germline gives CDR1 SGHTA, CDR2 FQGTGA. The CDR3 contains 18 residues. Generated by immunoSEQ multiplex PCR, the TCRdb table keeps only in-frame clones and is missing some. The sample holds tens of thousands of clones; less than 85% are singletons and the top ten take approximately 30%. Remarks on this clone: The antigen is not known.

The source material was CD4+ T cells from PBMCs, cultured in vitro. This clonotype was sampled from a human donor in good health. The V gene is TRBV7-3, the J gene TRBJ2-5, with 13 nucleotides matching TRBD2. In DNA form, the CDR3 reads TGTGCCAGCAGCTTTGGGACTAGCGGGACCTGGGGTCAAGAGACCCAGTACTTC. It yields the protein CASSFGTSGTWGQETQYF.